This T cell receptor beta chain was recorded in a study of cytomegalovirus exposure and HLA in healthy donors. Looking at the study overall: Of around 410 genotyped donors, roughly 81% grouped in the Caucasian-associated ancestry cluster. Whole-study findings and limits: Later analysis showed most CMV-associated TCR beta chains appearing HLA-restricted. What a later analysis reportedly showed was that an Asian-associated ancestry cluster had fewer N-insertions than the approximately 700-donor mean.

Those who donated were healthy bone marrow donors. A multiplex PCR was run with 60 Vbeta primers and 13 Jbeta primers. Sequenced by immunoSEQ multiplex PCR; TCRdb stores in-frame clones only, minus some. The sample contains 150,000 to 200,000 clones, about 88% of which appear only once. Notes on this clone: Its matching antigen is unknown.

The specimen sequenced was PBMCs. This receptor was taken from a woman younger than 30 in good health and CMV-seronegative.

In DNA form, the CDR3 reads TGTGCCAGCAGTGATCCCGGGACTAGCGGGAGAGAGTACTTC. Translation: CASSDPGTSGREYF. The chain uses TRBV6-6 and TRBJ2-5; 14 nucleotides agree with TRBD2. CDR1 and CDR2 (germline): MNHNY, SVGAGI (reference sequence). With V trimmed by 5 bases and J by 12 bases, 8 bases remained unmatched. The CDR3 loop spans 14 amino acids.